Shown below are 2 T cell receptor beta chains from a single sample sequenced in a study of shared clonotypes between healthy human individuals. Only in-frame clones appear in the TCRdb table, and some are missing; sequencing was by immunoSEQ multiplex PCR. The table shows some 1,600,000 clones, with under 99% occurring only once. Sequencing was performed on naive CD4+ T cells sorted from blood. Subset meaning: CD45RA+ positively selected. The receptors stem from a man in his thirties or forties in good health.

The rearrangement links TRBV5-1 to TRBJ2-5; D is perhaps TRBD1 or TRBD2 (5 bases each). V lost 0 bases to trimming and J lost 4 bases, with 16 bases between them. Germline loops: CDR1 SGHRS, CDR2 YFSETQ. CDR3 size: 16 residues. CDR3: CASSLGGTGPVETQYF. The CDR3, as DNA: TGCGCCAGCAGCTTGGGGGGTACGGGGCCTGTAGAGACCCAGTACTTC.

The gene calls are TRBV28 and TRBJ1-2; possibly TRBD1 for D (5 bases). The CDR3 is made up of 13 amino acids. Germline assignment: CDR1 MDHEN and CDR2 SYDVKM. V was cut by 6 bases and J by 3 bases, with 11 bases left in between. CDR3 DNA: TGTGCCAGCAGGGTGGACATTGACTATGGCTACACCTTC. This sequence encodes CASRVDIDYGYTF.